This T cell receptor (beta chain) was captured in a study of T cell clones after liver transplantation. About the study: In this trial, immunosuppression withdrawal was attempted within 2 years of liver transplant. Tolerance: complete withdrawal held at least one year, liver enzymes staying within twice normal. Findings and caveats of the study: Graft donor-reactive T cells possibly entered the graft instead of undergoing deletion.

A note on this clone: What it recognizes is unknown.

This CDR3 has 17 amino acids. Germline V gene sequence: CDR1 SGHRS, CDR2 YFSETQ. The junction had 5 bases not matched to a gene; V was cut back by 1 base and J by 4 bases. Profiling relied on immunoSEQ multiplex PCR, and the TCRdb table lists in-frame clones only, not all of them. The table includes tens of thousands of clones, 71% detected once. The chain is built from TRBV5-1 and TRBJ2-2, with TRBD2 identical over 12 bases. Sequencing used CD4+ T cells from blood, obtained before liver transplant. The origin of this receptor is a human donor who received a liver transplant. CDR3 nucleotides: TGCGCCAGCAGCTTGCTGGCTAGCGGGGGGGTCACCGGGGAGCTGTTTTTT. Its translation is CASSLLASGGVTGELFF.